The sequence of this T cell receptor (beta chain) was determined in a study of blood T cell repertoires in COVID-19. Across the study: Acute-phase and convalescent COVID-19 samples originated in the United States, Italy and Spain. PBMCs, B-cell-depleted T cells, or T cells provided the cDNA or gDNA that made up the material.

The CDR3 spans 13 residues. CDR1 and CDR2 from the germline V gene are LNHDA and SQIVND (reference sequence). V was pared by 5 bases and J by 3 bases, with 10 bases between. Sequencing was performed with immunoSEQ multiplex PCR; in TCRdb, only in-frame clones are kept and a portion is missing. This table holds 150,000 to 190,000 clones, 80% to 90% found once. Material: peripheral blood. This sequence joins TRBV19 and TRBJ1-1, with D unresolved. This clonotype was obtained from a woman aged 35 to 49 with acute or convalescent COVID-19. The CDR3 region is CASSVTGYTEAFF. CDR3 sequence (DNA): TGTGCCAGTAGTGTAACGGGTTACACTGAAGCTTTCTTT.